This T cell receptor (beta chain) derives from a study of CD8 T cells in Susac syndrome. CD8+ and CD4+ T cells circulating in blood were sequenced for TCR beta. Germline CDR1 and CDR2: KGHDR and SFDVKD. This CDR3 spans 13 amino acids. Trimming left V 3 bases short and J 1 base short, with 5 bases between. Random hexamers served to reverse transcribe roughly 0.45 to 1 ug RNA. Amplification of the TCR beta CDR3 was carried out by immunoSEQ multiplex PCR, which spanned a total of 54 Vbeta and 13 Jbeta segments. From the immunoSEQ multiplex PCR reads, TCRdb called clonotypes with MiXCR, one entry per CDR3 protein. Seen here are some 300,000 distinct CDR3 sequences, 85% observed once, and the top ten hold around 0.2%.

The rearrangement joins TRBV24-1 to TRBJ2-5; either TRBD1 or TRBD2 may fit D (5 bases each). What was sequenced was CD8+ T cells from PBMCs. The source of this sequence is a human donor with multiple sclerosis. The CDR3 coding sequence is TGTGCCACCAGTGATGGGGGCCAAGAGACCCAGTACTTC. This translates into CATSDGGQETQYF.